Detailed here is one T cell receptor (beta chain). The data originate from a study of cytotoxic CD8 clonotypes in ibrutinib-treated CLL. Background on the study: Response samples were taken after a median of roughly 11 months on treatment, range 6 to 36.

The protocol was immunoSEQ multiplex PCR, while the TCRdb copy is restricted to in-frame clones and leaves out a portion. The profile shows more than 200,000 clones, over 65% of them singletons. Germline V CDR1 and CDR2: MGHRA, YSYEKL. V shed 4 bases, J shed 7 bases, and the junction held 12 bases outside the gene matches. The CDR3 is 15 amino acids. This chain connects TRBV4-1 to TRBJ1-1; TRBD1 agrees at 7 bases. This sequence was found in a human donor with chronic lymphocytic leukemia. The sample here was PBMCs, taken after 12 months of ibrutinib treatment. CDR3 in DNA: TGCGCCAGCAGCCTTCTCGGAGGGGGCTCGCTTGAAGCTTTCTTT. Translated: CASSLLGGGSLEAFF.